What follows are 29 T cell receptor beta chains derived from one specimen sequenced in a study of shared clonotypes between healthy human individuals. The data were produced by immunoSEQ multiplex PCR, yet TCRdb's version contains in-frame clones alone and is incomplete. The sample has some 630,000 clones, about two thirds seen once. The sample was memory CD4+ T cells sorted from blood. As to subset: CD45RA-negative fraction. Receptors were obtained from a woman in her twenties or thirties in good health.

This clone was counted many times. This chain links TRBV6-5 with TRBJ1-5; 7 nucleotides line up with TRBD1. With V trimmed by 5 bases and J by 6 bases, 10 bases remained unmatched. Germline V gene data show CDR1 as MNHEY and CDR2 as SVGAGI. The CDR3 runs 15 residues. Written as DNA, the CDR3 is TGTGCCAGCAGTCCTGACAGGGCAGCCGGTCAGCCCCAGCATTTT. Protein product: CASSPDRAAGQPQHF.

This chain joins TRBV9 and TRBJ2-7, with 9 bases aligning to TRBD1. J lost 2 bases, V lost 9 bases, and 9 bases had no gene match. Germline assignment: CDR1 SGDLS and CDR2 YYNGEE. This CDR3 has 14 residues. Here the CDR3 reads CAINRDRVAYEQYF. The CDR3 DNA follows: TGTGCCATCAACCGGGACAGGGTCGCCTACGAGCAGTACTTC. Variable domain in full (rest from reference TRBV9 and TRBJ2-7): DSGVTQTPKHLITATGQRVTLRCSPRSGDLSVYWYQQSLDQGLQFLIQYYNGEERAKGNILERFSAQQFPDLHSELNLSSLELGDSALYFCAINRDRVAYEQYFGPGTRLTVT.

With regard to this clone: It differs at one base from a far larger clone, so likely a read error. The rearrangement uses TRBV18 and TRBJ2-7; 7 bases match TRBD2. Germline V CDR1 and CDR2: KGHSH, LQKENI. This CDR3 is built from 15 residues. V gave up 1 base and J gave up 1 base; unmatched junction bases: 4. CDR3 amino acids: CASSPLSGQSYEQYF. CDR3 DNA sequence: TGTGCCAGCTCACCACTTAGCGGGCAATCCTACGAGCAGTACTTC.

The rearrangement joins TRBV2 to TRBJ2-1; the match to TRBD2 covers 12 bases. CDR1 is SNHLY and CDR2 is FYNNEI in the germline V gene. V lost 4 bases, J lost 4 bases, and 2 bases stayed unmatched. There are 15 residues in the CDR3. CDR3 loop: CASSGLAGEYNEQFF. Here the CDR3 DNA reads TGTGCCAGCAGTGGACTAGCGGGAGAATACAATGAGCAGTTCTTC.

The V call is TRBV11-2, the J call TRBJ2-2, with 9 bases identical to TRBD1. The V gene end was trimmed by 3 bases and the J gene end by 6 bases; junction bases not matched to a gene: 2. Germline lookup yields CDR1 SGHAT and CDR2 FQNNGV. This CDR3 comprises 14 residues. Here the CDR3 DNA reads TGTGCCAGCAGCTTTCGACAGGGGGCCGGGGAGCTGTTTTTT. This translates into CASSFRQGAGELFF. Combining the CDR3 with reference TRBV11-2 and TRBJ2-2 gives the whole variable domain EAGVAQSPRYKIIEKRQSVAFWCNPISGHATLYWYQQILGQGPKLLIQFQNNGVVDDSQLPKDRFSAERLKGVDSTLKIQPAKLEDSAVYLCASSFRQGAGELFFGEGSRLTVL.

The J gene is TRBJ1-5, the V gene TRBV4-1, with 8 bases that match TRBD1. V lost 5 bases, J lost 6 bases, and 9 bases stayed unmatched. CDR3 size: 15 residues. Looked up from germline, CDR1 is MGHRA and CDR2 is YSYEKL. The CDR3 spells CASSNPDRDFQPQHF. The CDR3 DNA is TGCGCCAGCAGCAACCCGGACAGGGACTTTCAGCCCCAGCATTTT.

The gene calls are TRBV15 and TRBJ1-5; D not certain. In germline, CDR1 is LNHNV, CDR2 YYDKDF (reference sequence). This CDR3 has 15 residues. V was pared by 5 bases and J by 1 base, with 12 bases between. CDR3 coding DNA: TGTGCCACCAGCGGGTTTGGGGAGAGCAATCAGCCCCAGCATTTT. Its protein product is CATSGFGESNQPQHF.

This rearrangement joins TRBV10-2 to TRBJ2-7; 7 bases map to TRBD1. The CDR3 runs to 18 residues. The V segment lost 4 bases and the J segment 5 bases; nucleotides outside the gene matches: 20. Germline assignment: CDR1 WSHSY and CDR2 SAAADI. CDR3 sequence: CASSGRRQGSFSQNEQYF. For the CDR3, the DNA is TGCGCCAGCAGTGGAAGGAGACAGGGTTCATTTTCCCAAAACGAGCAGTACTTC.

This clone was picked up a small number of times. This chain uses TRBV18 with TRBJ2-2; 8 nucleotides line up with TRBD1. The CDR3 extends over 16 amino acids. J gave up 4 bases and V 4 bases, and 8 bases lay outside the gene matches. Germline V gene sequence: CDR1 KGHSH, CDR2 LQKENI. CDR3 sequence: CASSLAGGYLTGELFF. Written as DNA, the CDR3 is TGTGCCAGCTCACTCGCAGGGGGCTACCTCACCGGGGAGCTGTTTTTT. Full variable domain (missing parts from reference TRBV18 and TRBJ2-2): NAGVMQNPRHLVRRRGQEARLRCSPMKGHSHVYWYRQLPEEGLKFMVYLQKENIIDESGMPKERFSAEFPKEGPSILRIQQVVRGDSAAYFCASSLAGGYLTGELFFGEGSRLTVL.

The rearrangement links TRBV30 to TRBJ2-5; unclear D gene. This CDR3 is 13 amino acids long. With 2 bases removed from V and 5 bases from J, the gap between germline ends came to 12 bases. Germline V gene data show CDR1 as GTSNPN and CDR2 as SVGIG (reference sequence). The CDR3 loop reads CAWSLRFEETQYF. CDR3 bases: TGTGCCTGGAGTCTGAGGTTTGAGGAGACCCAGTACTTC.

The table lists this clone with a few counts. The chain's CDR3 is CAWSVLNEQFF. The DNA of the CDR3 is TGTGCCTGGAGTGTACTAAATGAGCAGTTCTTC. The rearrangement joins TRBV30 to TRBJ2-1; no definite D call. Germline V lookup: CDR1 GTSNPN, CDR2 SVGIG (reference sequence). This CDR3 is built from 11 residues. V was cut by 0 bases and J by 7 bases, with 4 bases left in between.

The V gene is TRBV11-3, the J gene TRBJ2-1, with 10 bases matching TRBD1. Germline V gives CDR1 SGHNT, CDR2 YENEEA. The CDR3 is 14 amino acids. Trimming cost V 5 bases and J 8 bases; bases outside gene matches: 6. The CDR3 is CASSTRQGAHEQFF. For the CDR3, the DNA is TGTGCCAGCAGCACCCGACAGGGGGCCCATGAGCAGTTCTTC.

The V gene is TRBV2, the J gene TRBJ2-1; D might be TRBD2 (5 bases). Trimming stripped 4 bases from V and 6 bases from J, with 10 bases between. The length of the CDR3 is 13 residues. Germline CDR1 SNHLY, CDR2 FYNNEI. The CDR3 DNA follows: TGTGCCAGCAGTGGGCTAGCCCTCAATGAGCAGTTCTTC. Translated: CASSGLALNEQFF.

This rearrangement joins TRBV4-2 to TRBJ1-5; 7 bases line up with TRBD1. V dropped 0 bases and J dropped 2; count of bases not matched to a gene: 7. The CDR3 totals 17 residues. Germline CDR1 is LGHNA and CDR2 is YNFKEQ. The DNA for the CDR3 is TGTGCCAGCAGCCAAGACACACAGGGGCATGGCAATCAGCCCCAGCATTTT. Translation: CASSQDTQGHGNQPQHF.

Concerning this clone: The same CDR3 is also encoded by other DNA sequences in this sample. This chain links TRBV5-1 with TRBJ2-3, with no clear D. Trimming took off 0 bases at V and 1 base at J, with 6 bases between the two ends. The CDR3 runs to 14 residues. In germline, CDR1 is SGHRS, CDR2 YFSETQ. CDR3 nucleotides: TGCGCCAGCAGCTTGGGAACTGGCACAGATACGCAGTATTTT. This encodes CASSLGTGTDTQYF.

The chain has TRBV5-1 and TRBJ2-4; weak D call: TRBD2 (6 bases). CDR3 length: 17 residues. The ends were cut back, 0 bases at V and 7 bases at J, with 20 bases in the middle. The germline V gene encodes CDR1 SGHRS and CDR2 YFSETQ. As DNA, the CDR3 is TGCGCCAGCAGCTTGGCCTGGGGGGACCCCGCGTCGAACATTCAGTACTTC. Translating gives CASSLAWGDPASNIQYF.

This clone was picked up one time. This rearrangement joins TRBV2 to TRBJ1-5; D is undetermined. CDR1 SNHLY and CDR2 FYNNEI come from the germline V gene. The CDR3 sequence is 15 residues long. V was clipped by 5 bases and J by 0 bases, with 11 bases between them. The CDR3 spells CASSSKGVSNQPQHF. CDR3 bases: TGTGCCAGCAGTTCGAAGGGAGTTAGCAATCAGCCCCAGCATTTT.

This rearrangement joins TRBV10-3 to TRBJ2-7; D ambiguous. Trimming left V 6 bases short and J 2 bases short, with 11 bases between. This CDR3 region has 13 residues. Germline CDR1 is ENHRY and CDR2 is SYGVKD. Here the CDR3 DNA reads TGTGCCATCAGCTCTCCGAACACCTACGAGCAGTACTTC. Amino acid sequence: CAISSPNTYEQYF.

This clone was observed a few times. The gene calls are TRBV5-1 and TRBJ2-7; D perhaps matches TRBD1 (6 bases). CDR1 and CDR2 from the germline V gene are SGHRS and YFSETQ. V was trimmed by 0 bases and J by 0 bases, leaving 16 bases between them. The CDR3 has 17 amino acids. CDR3 sequence (DNA): TGCGCCAGCAGCTTGGGGAATAAGGGGGAGACCTCCTACGAGCAGTACTTC. It yields the protein CASSLGNKGETSYEQYF.

The count of this clone is one. The genes are TRBV5-1 and TRBJ1-1, with a possible D match to TRBD1 (5 bases). The V gene lost 4 bases and the J gene lost 4 bases, with 11 bases spanning the gap. CDR1 and CDR2 from the germline V gene are SGHRS and YFSETQ. The CDR3 extends over 13 amino acids. The CDR3 sequence is CASSARGGTEAFF. In DNA, the CDR3 is TGCGCCAGCAGCGCCCGGGGGGGCACTGAAGCTTTCTTT.

This chain joins TRBV19 and TRBJ2-4; D perhaps matches TRBD1 (5 bases). The CDR3 totals 12 residues. V was pared by 8 bases and J by 7 bases, with 12 bases between. CDR1 LNHDA and CDR2 SQIVND come from the germline V gene (reference sequence). The CDR3 region has the DNA TGTGCCAGTGTTTCGTCAGGGAACATTCAGTACTTC. Protein sequence: CASVSSGNIQYF. The full variable domain, rest sourced from reference TRBV19 and TRBJ2-4, is DGGITQSPKYLFRKEGQNVTLSCEQNLNHDAMYWYRQDPGQGLRLIYYSQIVNDFQKGDIAEGYSVSREKKESFPLTVTSAQKNPTAFYLCASVSSGNIQYFGAGTRLSVL.

This clone turned up a few times. The chain employs TRBV7-3 and TRBJ2-1; the D is unclear. Trimming took 5 bases from V and 5 from J, leaving 13 bases between them. The CDR3 sequence is 14 residues long. Germline V gene data show CDR1 as SGHTA and CDR2 as FQGTGA. CDR3 loop: CASSLFGSHNEQFF. CDR3 nucleotide sequence: TGTGCCAGCAGCCTTTTCGGAAGTCACAATGAGCAGTTCTTC.

V and J are TRBV14 and TRBJ1-5, with a weak D call TRBD1 (5 bases). The CDR3 is 17 amino acids. Germline CDR1 SGHDN, CDR2 FVKESK. Trimming stripped 1 base from V and 4 bases from J, with 17 bases between. The CDR3 DNA sequence: TGTGCCAGCAGCCAAGTTATGGCCGAGGGGAGGAATCAGCCCCAGCATTTT. It yields the protein CASSQVMAEGRNQPQHF.

The gene calls are TRBV6-5 and TRBJ2-1; D remains ambiguous. The germline V gene encodes CDR1 MNHEY and CDR2 SVGAGI. The CDR3 length is 11 residues. Deletions cut 6 bases from V and 3 bases from J, with 3 bases between. Written as DNA, the CDR3 is TGTGCCAGCAGAGGCTACAATGAGCAGTTCTTC. It translates to CASRGYNEQFF.

This rearrangement joins TRBV4-1 to TRBJ2-1; D gene ambiguous. This CDR3 contains 14 residues. Germline V gene sequence: CDR1 MGHRA, CDR2 YSYEKL. With 0 bases removed from V and 16 bases from J, the gap between germline ends came to 19 bases. Written as DNA, the CDR3 is TGCGCCAGCAGCCAAGACGAAACCCTACCCCCCGGCTTCTTC. Its translation: CASSQDETLPPGFF.

On this clone itself: The junction differs from germline at one of its ends, possibly a read error. The same CDR3 also results from other DNA sequences found in this sample. This rearrangement joins TRBV28 to TRBJ2-7; maybe TRBD1 (5 bases). Looked up from germline, CDR1 is MDHEN and CDR2 is SYDVKM. The CDR3 is made up of 9 amino acids. CDR3 protein: CASSLLGEF. CDR3 DNA: TGTGCCAGTAGTTTATTAGGGGAATTC.

The chain uses TRBV14 and TRBJ1-2, with a weak D call TRBD1 (6 bases). V dropped 4 bases and J dropped 5 bases, with 14 bases sitting between them. The germline CDR1 and CDR2 sequences are SGHDN and FVKESK. The CDR3 sequence is 14 residues long. CDR3 region: CASSPRRTAYGYTF. The CDR3 DNA sequence: TGTGCCAGCAGCCCGCGAAGGACAGCATATGGCTACACCTTC.

With regard to this clone: Different DNA sequences within this sample yield the same CDR3. CDR3 protein: CASSSQGATNEKLFF. Written as DNA, the CDR3 is TGTGCCAGCAGTTCACAGGGGGCAACTAATGAAAAACTGTTTTTT. The chain joins TRBV27 to TRBJ1-4; 8 nucleotides align to TRBD1. V lost 4 bases, J lost 0 bases, and 1 base stayed unmatched. Germline V CDR1 and CDR2: MNHEY, SMNVEV (reference sequence). This CDR3 is built from 15 residues.

The J gene is TRBJ1-3, the V gene TRBV11-2, with TRBD1 matching 8 bases. Looked up from germline, CDR1 is SGHAT and CDR2 is FQNNGV. With 1 base clipped from V and 0 bases from J, the junction kept 11 bases outside the gene matches. This CDR3 has 19 amino acids. CDR3 sequence: CASSLAGAAGGYSGNTIYF. The CDR3 bases are TGTGCCAGCAGCTTAGCCGGGGCGGCAGGGGGCTACTCTGGAAACACCATATATTTT.